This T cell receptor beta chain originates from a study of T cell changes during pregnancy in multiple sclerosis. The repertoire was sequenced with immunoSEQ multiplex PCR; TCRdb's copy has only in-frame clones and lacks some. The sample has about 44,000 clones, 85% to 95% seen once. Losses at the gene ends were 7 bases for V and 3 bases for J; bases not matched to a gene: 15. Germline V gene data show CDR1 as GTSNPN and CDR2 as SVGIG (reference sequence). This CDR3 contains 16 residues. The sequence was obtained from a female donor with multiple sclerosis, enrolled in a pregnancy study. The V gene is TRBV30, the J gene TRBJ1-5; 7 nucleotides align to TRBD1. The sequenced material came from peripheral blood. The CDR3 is CALPTGATKPNQPQHF. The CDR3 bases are TGTGCCTTACCCACAGGGGCCACCAAGCCCAATCAGCCCCAGCATTTT.